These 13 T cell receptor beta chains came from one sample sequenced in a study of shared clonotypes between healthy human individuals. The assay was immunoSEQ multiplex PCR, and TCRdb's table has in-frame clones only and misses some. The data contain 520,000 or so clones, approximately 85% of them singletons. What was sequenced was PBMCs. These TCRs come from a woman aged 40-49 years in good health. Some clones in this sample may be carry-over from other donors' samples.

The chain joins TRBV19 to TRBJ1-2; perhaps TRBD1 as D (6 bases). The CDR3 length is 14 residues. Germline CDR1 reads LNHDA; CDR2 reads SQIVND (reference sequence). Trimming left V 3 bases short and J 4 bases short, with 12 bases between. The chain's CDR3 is CASSMQQGPYGYTF. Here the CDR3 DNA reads TGTGCCAGTAGTATGCAACAGGGCCCCTATGGCTACACCTTC.

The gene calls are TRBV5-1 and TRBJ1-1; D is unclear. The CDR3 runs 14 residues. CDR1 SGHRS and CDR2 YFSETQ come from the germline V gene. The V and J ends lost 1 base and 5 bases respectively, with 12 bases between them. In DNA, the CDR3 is TGCGCCAGCAGCTTGCTAGGGTTGGGGACTGAAGCTTTCTTT. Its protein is CASSLLGLGTEAFF.

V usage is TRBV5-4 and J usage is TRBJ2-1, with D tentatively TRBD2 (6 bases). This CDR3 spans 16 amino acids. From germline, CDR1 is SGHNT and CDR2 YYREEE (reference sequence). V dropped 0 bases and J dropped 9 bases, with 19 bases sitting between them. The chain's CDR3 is CASSLAYDRLGGEQFF. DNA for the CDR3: TGTGCCAGCAGCTTGGCCTACGACCGACTAGGTGGTGAGCAGTTCTTC.

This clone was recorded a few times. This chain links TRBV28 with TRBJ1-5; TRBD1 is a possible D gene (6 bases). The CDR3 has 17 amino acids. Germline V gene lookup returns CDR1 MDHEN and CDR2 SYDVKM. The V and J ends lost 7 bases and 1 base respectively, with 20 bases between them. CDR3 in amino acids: CASTSRDILRSNQPQHF. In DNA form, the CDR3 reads TGTGCCAGCACCTCCCGGGACATCCTCAGGAGCAATCAGCCCCAGCATTTT. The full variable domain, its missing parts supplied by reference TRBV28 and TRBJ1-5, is DVKVTQSSRYLVKRTGEKVFLECVQDMDHENMFWYRQDPGLGLRLIYFSYDVKMKEKGDIPEGYSVSREKKERFSLILESASTNQTSMYLCASTSRDILRSNQPQHFGDGTRLSIL.

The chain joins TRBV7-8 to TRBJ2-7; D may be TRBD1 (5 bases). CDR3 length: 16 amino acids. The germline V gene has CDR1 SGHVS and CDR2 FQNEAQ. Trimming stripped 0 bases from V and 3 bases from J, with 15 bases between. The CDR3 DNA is TGTGCCAGCAGCTTAGCTGGGGCTATTGGGAACTACGAGCAGTACTTC. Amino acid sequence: CASSLAGAIGNYEQYF.

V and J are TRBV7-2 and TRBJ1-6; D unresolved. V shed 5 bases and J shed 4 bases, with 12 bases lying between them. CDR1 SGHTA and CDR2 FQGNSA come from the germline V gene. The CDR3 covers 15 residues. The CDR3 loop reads CASSPETLYNSPLHF. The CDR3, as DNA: TGTGCCAGCAGCCCCGAGACCCTTTATAATTCACCCCTCCACTTT. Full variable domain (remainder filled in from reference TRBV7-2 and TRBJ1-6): GAGVSQSPSNKVTEKGKDVELRCDPISGHTALYWYRQSLGQGLEFLIYFQGNSAPDKSGLPSDRFSAERTGGSVSTLTIQRTQQEDSAVYLCASSPETLYNSPLHFGNGTRLTVT.

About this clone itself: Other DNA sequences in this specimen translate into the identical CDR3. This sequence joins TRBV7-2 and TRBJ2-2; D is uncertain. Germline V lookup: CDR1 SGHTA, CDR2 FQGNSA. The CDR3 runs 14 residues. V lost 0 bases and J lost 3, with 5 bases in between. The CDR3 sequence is CASSLARDTGELFF. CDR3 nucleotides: TGTGCCAGCAGCTTAGCTCGAGACACCGGGGAGCTGTTTTTT. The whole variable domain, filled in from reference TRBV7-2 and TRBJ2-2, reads GAGVSQSPSNKVTEKGKDVELRCDPISGHTALYWYRQSLGQGLEFLIYFQGNSAPDKSGLPSDRFSAERTGGSVSTLTIQRTQQEDSAVYLCASSLARDTGELFFGEGSRLTVL.

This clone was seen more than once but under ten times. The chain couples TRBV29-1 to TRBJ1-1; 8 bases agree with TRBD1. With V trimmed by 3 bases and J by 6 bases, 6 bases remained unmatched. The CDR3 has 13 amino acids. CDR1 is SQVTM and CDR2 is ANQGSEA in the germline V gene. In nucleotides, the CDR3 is TGCAGCGTTGATCGTGACAGGGGCCCTGAAGCTTTCTTT. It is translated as CSVDRDRGPEAFF. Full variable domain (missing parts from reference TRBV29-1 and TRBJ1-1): SAVISQKPSRDICQRGTSLTIQCQVDSQVTMMFWYRQQPGQSLTLIATANQGSEATYESGFVIDKFPISRPNLTFSTLTVSNMSPEDSSIYLCSVDRDRGPEAFFGQGTRLTVV.

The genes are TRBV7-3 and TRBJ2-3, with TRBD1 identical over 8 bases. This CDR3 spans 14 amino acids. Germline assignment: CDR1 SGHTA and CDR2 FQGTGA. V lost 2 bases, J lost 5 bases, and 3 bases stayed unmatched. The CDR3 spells CASSLQGARDTQYF. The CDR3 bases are TGTGCCAGCAGCTTACAGGGGGCTCGAGATACGCAGTATTTT. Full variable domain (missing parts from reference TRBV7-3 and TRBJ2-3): GAGVSQTPSNKVTEKGKYVELRCDPISGHTALYWYRQSLGQGPEFLIYFQGTGAADDSGLPNDRFFAVRPEGSVSTLKIQRTERGDSAVYLCASSLQGARDTQYFGPGTRLTVL.

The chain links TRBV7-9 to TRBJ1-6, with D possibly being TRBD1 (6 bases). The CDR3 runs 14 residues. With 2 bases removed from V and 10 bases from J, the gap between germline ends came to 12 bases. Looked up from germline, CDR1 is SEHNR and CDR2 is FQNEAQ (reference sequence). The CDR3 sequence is CASSLWTDESPLHF. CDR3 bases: TGTGCCAGCAGCTTATGGACAGACGAATCACCCCTCCACTTT.

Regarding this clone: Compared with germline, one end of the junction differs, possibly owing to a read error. This CDR3 is CASSSRERSSYNEQFF. CDR3 nucleotides: TGTGCCAGTAGTTCCCGAGAACGGAGCTCCTACAATGAGCAGTTCTTC. The chain has TRBV6-5 and TRBJ2-1; D gene uncertain. CDR3 length: 16 amino acids. Germline-derived CDR1 and CDR2 are MNHEY and SVGAGI.

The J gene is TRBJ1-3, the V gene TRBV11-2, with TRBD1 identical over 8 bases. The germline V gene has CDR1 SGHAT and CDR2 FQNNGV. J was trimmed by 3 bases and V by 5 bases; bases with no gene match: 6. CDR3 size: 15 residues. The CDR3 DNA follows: TGTGCCAGCAGCCAGGACAGGGTTGGTGGAAACACCATATATTTT. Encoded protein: CASSQDRVGGNTIYF.

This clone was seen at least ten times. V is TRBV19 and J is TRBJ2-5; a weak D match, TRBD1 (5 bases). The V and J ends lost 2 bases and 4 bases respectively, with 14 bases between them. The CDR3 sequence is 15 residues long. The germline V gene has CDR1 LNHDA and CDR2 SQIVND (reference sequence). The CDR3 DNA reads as TGTGCCAGTAGTATAAGACCCAGGGTAGGAGAGACCCAGTACTTC. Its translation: CASSIRPRVGETQYF.